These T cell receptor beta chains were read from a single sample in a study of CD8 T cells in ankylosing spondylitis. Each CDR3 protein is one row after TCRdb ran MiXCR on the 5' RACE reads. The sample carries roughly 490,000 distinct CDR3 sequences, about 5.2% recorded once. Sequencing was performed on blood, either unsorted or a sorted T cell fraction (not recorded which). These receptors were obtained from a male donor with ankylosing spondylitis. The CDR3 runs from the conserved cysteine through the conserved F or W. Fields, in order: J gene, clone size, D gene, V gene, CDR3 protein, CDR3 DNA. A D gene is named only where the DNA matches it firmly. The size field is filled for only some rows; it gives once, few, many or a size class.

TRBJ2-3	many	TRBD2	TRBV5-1	CASSLLAGSTDTQYF	TGTGCCAGCAGCTTACTAGCGGGTAGCACAGATACGCAGTATTTT
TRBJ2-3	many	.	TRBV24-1	CATSDLGQSTDTQYF	TGTGCCACCAGTGATTTGGGACAGTCCACAGATACGCAGTATTTT
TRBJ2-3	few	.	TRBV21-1	CASMGPTSGGVLDTQYF	TGTGCCAGCATGGGTCCAACGAGCGGGGGGGTTCTGGATACGCAGTATTTT
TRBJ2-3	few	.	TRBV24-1	CATSDPPRTPTDTQYF	TGTGCCACCAGTGACCCTCCGCGGACGCCAACAGATACGCAGTATTTT
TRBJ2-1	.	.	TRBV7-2	CASSLGRGKVYNEQFF	TGTGCCAGCAGCTTAGGTCGGGGGAAGGTTTACAATGAGCAGTTCTTC
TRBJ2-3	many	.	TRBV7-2	CASSVAETDTQYF	TGTGCCAGCAGCGTAGCGGAGACAGATACGCAGTATTTT
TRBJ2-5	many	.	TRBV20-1	CSARALGTLQETQYF	TGCAGTGCTAGAGCCCTAGGGACACTTCAAGAGACCCAGTACTTC
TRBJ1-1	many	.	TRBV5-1	CASNPDRMNTEAFF	TGCGCCAGCAACCCTGACCGTATGAACACTGAAGCTTTCTTT
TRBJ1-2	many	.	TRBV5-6	CASSSDLEGYTF	TGTGCCAGCAGCTCTGACCTGGAGGGCTACACCTTC
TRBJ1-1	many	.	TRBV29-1	CSLTWNTEAFF	TGCAGCCTCACGTGGAACACTGAAGCTTTCTTT
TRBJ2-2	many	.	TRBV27	CASKAVWRTGELFF	TGTGCCAGCAAGGCGGTCTGGAGGACCGGGGAGCTGTTTTTT
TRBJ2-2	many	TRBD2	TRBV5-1	CASSLPRTSGEETGELFF	TGCGCCAGCAGCTTGCCCCGTACTAGCGGAGAGGAGACCGGGGAGCTGTTTTTT
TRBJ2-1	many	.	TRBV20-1	CSARFPPPGSYNEQFF	TGCAGTGCTAGGTTTCCCCCCCCAGGGTCCTACAATGAGCAGTTCTTC